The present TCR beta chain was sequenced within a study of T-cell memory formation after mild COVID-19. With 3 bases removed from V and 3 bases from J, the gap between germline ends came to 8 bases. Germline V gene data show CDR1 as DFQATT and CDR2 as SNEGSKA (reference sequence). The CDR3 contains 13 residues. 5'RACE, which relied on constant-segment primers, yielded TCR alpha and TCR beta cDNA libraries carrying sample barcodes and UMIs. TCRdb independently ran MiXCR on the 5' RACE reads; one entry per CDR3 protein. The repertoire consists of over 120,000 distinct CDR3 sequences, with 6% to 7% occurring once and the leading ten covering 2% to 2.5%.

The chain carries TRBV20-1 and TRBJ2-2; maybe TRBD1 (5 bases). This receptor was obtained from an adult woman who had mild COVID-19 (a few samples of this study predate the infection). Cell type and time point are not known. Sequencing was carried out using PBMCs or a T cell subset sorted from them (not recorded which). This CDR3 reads CSARQGYTGELFF. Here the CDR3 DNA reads TGCAGTGCTAGGCAGGGCTACACCGGGGAGCTGTTTTTT.